Presented here are 15 T cell receptor beta chains from one specimen sequenced in a study of T cell responses to AZD1222 COVID-19 vaccine. Sequencing was performed with immunoSEQ multiplex PCR; in TCRdb, only in-frame clones are kept and a portion is missing. The sample lists 150,000 or so clones, around 92% occurring once. Sequencing was performed on peripheral blood, taken on day 0 of AZD1222 vaccination. Every receptor here comes from an adult in good health.

The table lists this clone with a few counts. The chain couples TRBV5-5 to TRBJ2-7, with D possibly being TRBD1 or TRBD2 (5 bases each). CDR1 and CDR2 from the germline V gene are SGHKS and YYEKEE (reference sequence). This CDR3 spans 14 amino acids. The ends were cut back, 8 bases at V and 0 bases at J, with 15 bases in the middle. The CDR3 DNA reads TGTGCCAGTGCCGGGACGGAGAGCTCCTACGAGCAGTACTTC. It encodes CASAGTESSYEQYF.

The V and J genes are TRBV7-9 and TRBJ1-4; unclear D gene. The CDR3 is made up of 15 amino acids. Germline assignment: CDR1 SEHNR and CDR2 FQNEAQ (reference sequence). Trimming pared 2 bases from V and 6 bases from J, leaving 13 bases between. CDR3 residues: CASSLSYLAHEKLFF. DNA of the CDR3: TGTGCCAGCAGCTTATCATACCTAGCCCATGAAAAACTGTTTTTT.

The chain carries TRBV6-5 and TRBJ1-5; D uncertain. Germline-derived CDR1 and CDR2 are MNHEY and SVGAGI. The V and J ends lost 2 bases and 0 bases respectively, with 8 bases between them. The CDR3 covers 15 residues. This CDR3 is CASSYNLNSNQPQHF. The CDR3 DNA reads TGTGCCAGCAGTTACAACCTAAATAGCAATCAGCCCCAGCATTTT.

This sequence joins TRBV9 and TRBJ2-7; no clear D. This CDR3 is built from 13 residues. The germline V gene has CDR1 SGDLS and CDR2 YYNGEE. With 1 base removed from V and 5 bases from J, the gap between germline ends came to 10 bases. Written as DNA, the CDR3 is TGTGCCAGCAGCGTACGGACGGGCGACGAGCAGTACTTC. It encodes CASSVRTGDEQYF.

The V gene is TRBV28, the J gene TRBJ1-5; D call uncertain. Germline values: CDR1 MDHEN, CDR2 SYDVKM. This CDR3 region has 16 residues. The V end was cut by 4 bases, the J end by 7 bases, with 20 bases between. DNA of the CDR3: TGTGCCAGCAGTTCCCTCGACGGGATCCCCGTCCAGCCCCAGCATTTT. It codes for CASSSLDGIPVQPQHF.

This chain uses TRBV7-9 with TRBJ2-2; 7 bases map to TRBD1. Germline V gene lookup returns CDR1 SEHNR and CDR2 FQNEAQ (reference sequence). Unmatched junction bases numbered 11, after V lost 5 bases and J lost 2 bases. This CDR3 region has 17 residues. For the CDR3, the DNA is TGTGCCAGCAGCCCGTTGGTGGGACAGAAAAACACCGGGGAGCTGTTTTTT. Its protein product is CASSPLVGQKNTGELFF.

The chain carries TRBV5-1 and TRBJ2-2; 9 positions agree with TRBD2. The trim removed 2 bases at V and 4 bases at J, leaving 3 bases unmatched. The CDR3 sequence is 15 residues long. Germline CDR1 reads SGHRS; CDR2 reads YFSETQ. The CDR3 sequence: CASSFGAGGTGELFF. Here the CDR3 DNA reads TGCGCCAGCAGCTTTGGAGCGGGGGGCACCGGGGAGCTGTTTTTT.

The rearrangement joins TRBV5-4 to TRBJ2-7, with 7 bases aligning to TRBD1. Germline V gene lookup returns CDR1 SGHNT and CDR2 YYREEE (reference sequence). This CDR3 comprises 15 residues. With 4 bases clipped from V and 0 bases from J, the junction kept 7 bases outside the gene matches. The CDR3 loop reads CASSETGPSSYEQYF. As DNA, the CDR3 is TGTGCCAGCAGCGAGACAGGGCCGAGCTCCTACGAGCAGTACTTC.

The chain couples TRBV6-5 to TRBJ1-1; weak D call: TRBD1 (6 bases). Germline CDR1 is MNHEY and CDR2 is SVGAGI. Trimming stripped 7 bases from V and 0 bases from J, with 9 bases between. The length of the CDR3 is 13 residues. The CDR3 reads CASTRTVNTEAFF. The CDR3 bases are TGTGCCAGCACCCGGACAGTGAACACTGAAGCTTTCTTT.

The V and J genes are TRBV12-3 or TRBV12-4 and TRBJ2-5, with D unresolved. V lost 5 bases, J lost 7 bases, and 11 bases lay in between. This CDR3 contains 12 residues. CDR3: CASSPSPGTQYF. For the CDR3, the DNA is TGTGCCAGCAGTCCATCTCCAGGGACCCAGTACTTC.

CDR3 residues: CASSLGTASGNTIYF. The CDR3 region has the DNA TGTGCCAGCAGCCTCGGGACAGCCTCTGGAAACACCATATATTTT. The J gene is TRBJ1-3, the V gene TRBV7-3; 7 bases are shared with TRBD1. Germline V gene lookup returns CDR1 SGHTA and CDR2 FQGTGA. This CDR3 is 15 amino acids long. The V segment lost 5 bases and the J segment 0 bases; nucleotides outside the gene matches: 4.

The rearrangement joins TRBV7-2 to TRBJ2-7; 12 nucleotides line up with TRBD2. Germline V gene lookup returns CDR1 SGHTA and CDR2 FQGNSA. The CDR3 is 16 amino acids. V lost 6 bases to trimming and J lost 2 bases; unmatched junction nucleotides: 8. Here the CDR3 reads CASRSSLAGGPYEQYF. The DNA for the CDR3 is TGTGCCAGCAGATCGTCTCTAGCGGGGGGGCCCTACGAGCAGTACTTC.

V is TRBV5-1 and J is TRBJ2-5, with 12 bases matching TRBD1. Trimming took 4 bases from V and 0 from J; bases not matched to a gene: 4. The CDR3 sequence is 16 residues long. Germline V gene data show CDR1 as SGHRS and CDR2 as YFSETQ. As DNA, the CDR3 is TGCGCCAGCAGCGGCGGGACAGGGGGCTACCAAGAGACCCAGTACTTC. This sequence encodes CASSGGTGGYQETQYF.

The chain couples TRBV27 to TRBJ1-4, with unresolved D. The germline gives CDR1 MNHEY, CDR2 SMNVEV (reference sequence). There are 13 residues in the CDR3. The V end lost 3 bases, the J end lost 6 bases, and 8 bases lay between the germline ends. The DNA for the CDR3 is TGTGCCAGCAGTTTCACAGACGATGAAAAACTGTTTTTT. Protein: CASSFTDDEKLFF.

The chain recombines TRBV7-2 with TRBJ1-1; TRBD1 aligns across 12 bases. Germline CDR1 reads SGHTA; CDR2 reads FQGNSA. This CDR3 comprises 15 residues. V lost 5 bases, J lost 6 bases, and 7 bases stayed unmatched. The CDR3 reads CASSHPRDRGPEAFF. DNA of the CDR3: TGTGCCAGCAGCCACCCCCGGGACAGGGGGCCTGAAGCTTTCTTT. Combining the CDR3 with reference TRBV7-2 and TRBJ1-1 gives the whole variable domain GAGVSQSPSNKVTEKGKDVELRCDPISGHTALYWYRQSLGQGLEFLIYFQGNSAPDKSGLPSDRFSAERTGGSVSTLTIQRTQQEDSAVYLCASSHPRDRGPEAFFGQGTRLTVV.